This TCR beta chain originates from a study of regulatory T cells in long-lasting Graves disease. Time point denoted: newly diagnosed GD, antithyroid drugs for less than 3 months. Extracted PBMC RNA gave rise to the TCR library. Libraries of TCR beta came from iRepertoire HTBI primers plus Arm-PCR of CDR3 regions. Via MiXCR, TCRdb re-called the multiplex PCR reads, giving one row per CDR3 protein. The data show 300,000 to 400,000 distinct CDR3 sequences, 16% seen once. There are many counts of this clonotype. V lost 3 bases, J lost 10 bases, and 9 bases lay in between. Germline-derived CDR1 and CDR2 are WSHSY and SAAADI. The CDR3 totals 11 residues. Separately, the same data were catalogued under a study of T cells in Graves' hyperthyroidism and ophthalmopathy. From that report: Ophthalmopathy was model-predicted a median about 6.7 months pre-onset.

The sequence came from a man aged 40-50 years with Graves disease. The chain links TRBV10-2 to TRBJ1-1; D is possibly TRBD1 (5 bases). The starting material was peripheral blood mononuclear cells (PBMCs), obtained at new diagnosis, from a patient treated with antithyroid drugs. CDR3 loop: CASSDPGRAFF. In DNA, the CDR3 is TGCGCCAGCAGTGATCCAGGGAGAGCTTTCTTT.